This T cell receptor (beta chain) was observed in a study of blood T cell repertoires in COVID-19. Across the whole study: Samples came from the United States, Italy and Spain, spanning acute and convalescent COVID-19. T cells, B-cell-depleted T cells, or PBMCs supplied cDNA or gDNA.

Deletions cut 5 bases from V and 3 bases from J, with 14 bases between. Germline V CDR1 and CDR2: MDHEN, SYDVKM. This CDR3 contains 15 residues. Participant age was roughly 18 to 89 years, and participants resided in about two dozen US areas. Authors' data handling: Reference gene primer amplification gave nucleated cell count estimates. Method: immunoSEQ multiplex PCR; TCRdb's copy keeps in-frame clones and lacks some. The V and J calls and clone size come from that table; D and trimming were worked out from the DNA. This table holds about 210,000 clones, about 86% found once. The sample consisted of PBMCs or T cells enriched from blood (not recorded which). This TCR was recovered from a woman in her 50s with acute COVID-19. The J gene is TRBJ1-5, the V gene TRBV28, with D possibly matching TRBD1 (6 bases). This CDR3 reads CASSPIRGYNQPQHF. CDR3 coding DNA: TGTGCCAGCAGTCCCATAAGGGGGTACAATCAGCCCCAGCATTTT.